This section outlines one T cell receptor (beta chain) sequence together with its context. Antigen: not known. The data are from a study of T cell responses to AZD1222 COVID-19 vaccine. In the study overall: Analyses pooled second doses at about 4 or about 12 weeks. Whole-study findings and limits: Spike-specific TCR breadth and depth were elevated following two AZD1222 doses. Unmutated variant regions are reportedly targeted by nearly half of spike-specific TCRs.

Data came from immunoSEQ multiplex PCR; TCRdb stores just in-frame clones and leaves some out. The sample records 110,000 to 150,000 clones, 90% being singletons. Germline-derived CDR1 and CDR2 are SGHTS and YDEGEE. V lost 4 bases to trimming and J lost 7 bases; unmatched junction nucleotides: 8. CDR3 length: 15 amino acids. The origin of this receptor is an adult in good health. The V and J genes are TRBV5-8 and TRBJ1-2; 12 nucleotides align to TRBD1. The specimen was peripheral blood, collected on day 0 of AZD1222 vaccination. The CDR3 here is CASSAKGQGASGYTF. The CDR3 DNA reads as TGTGCCAGCAGCGCCAAGGGACAGGGGGCGTCTGGCTACACCTTC. The whole variable domain, filled in from reference TRBV5-8 and TRBJ1-2, reads EAGVTQSPTHLIKTRGQQATLRCSPISGHTSVYWYQQALGLGLQFLLWYDEGEERNRGNFPPRFSGRQFPNYSSELNVNALELEDSALYLCASSAKGQGASGYTFGSGTRLTVV.